The rows below give T cell receptor beta chains drawn from one sample of a study of T cell responses to AZD1222 COVID-19 vaccine. Repertoires were generated with immunoSEQ multiplex PCR, while TCRdb's copy carries only in-frame clones and drops some. The sample shows tens of thousands of clones, 65% to 85% of them seen only once. The specimen was peripheral blood, collected on day 0 of MenACWY control vaccination. These receptors all come from an adult in good health. The CDR3 runs from the conserved cysteine through the conserved F or W. Clone size, where shown, is once, few, many, or a class for clones that have expanded.

size	V	J	CDR3
.	TRBV28	TRBJ1-4	CASTAGVEKLFF
.	TRBV12-3/TRBV12-4	TRBJ2-5	CASSPKGRETQYF
.	TRBV3-1/TRBV3-2	TRBJ2-2	CASSQSFTSGSHGELFF
.	TRBV6-5	TRBJ2-3	CASSYSGSGEDTQYF
.	TRBV2	TRBJ1-2	CASSEWAYGYTF
.	TRBV10-2	TRBJ2-5	CVSSERRGGYQETQYF
.	TRBV15	TRBJ2-3	CATSGTSGYTDTQYF
.	TRBV19	TRBJ2-2	CATQGRVLTGELFF
.	TRBV14	TRBJ2-7	CASARREGFAQYF
.	TRBV7-9	TRBJ1-3	CASSPRDRRTGNTIYF
.	TRBV9	TRBJ2-1	CASSSGLYNEQFF
.	TRBV6-5	TRBJ1-2	CASSLHLDSEYGYTF
.	TRBV18	TRBJ1-4	CASSPFSGNEKLFF
.	TRBV5-1	TRBJ1-1	CASSLVAGTEAFF
.	TRBV11-2	TRBJ1-2	CASSHLTGALERYTF
.	TRBV7-2	TRBJ1-1	CASSLAAAMNTEAFF
.	TRBV6-1	TRBJ2-2	CASSETVTGELFF
.	TRBV5-1	TRBJ1-1	CASSFRQGPNTEAFF
.	TRBV23-1	TRBJ1-1	CASSPRWVNTEAFF
.	TRBV7-9	TRBJ2-5	CASSLGAGRETQYF
once	TRBV18	TRBJ2-7	CASSPLDAHEQYF
.	TRBV19	TRBJ2-7	CASSGLPSGEQYF
once	TRBV6-5	TRBJ1-1	CASSSQGGSTEAFF
.	TRBV6-5	TRBJ2-2	CASSPGDTGELFF
.	TRBV6-6	TRBJ2-3	CASSRSPGTSSVWTQYF
.	TRBV9	TRBJ1-3	CASSARPSSGNTIYF
many	TRBV6-4	TRBJ2-2	CASSDSGAGELFF
.	TRBV7-9	TRBJ2-2	CASSPSGANTGELFF
.	TRBV6-6	TRBJ2-5	CASSYGGPQETQYF
few	TRBV5-1	TRBJ1-6	CASSPMGANSPLHF
.	TRBV10-2	TRBJ2-7	CASSDGLGRRLVLHEQYF
.	TRBV7-2	TRBJ2-1	CASSLGAQTYNEQFF
.	TRBV10-3	TRBJ1-4	CAISTGRGKLFF
.	TRBV25-1	TRBJ2-1	CASSEYQGFTYNEQFF
.	TRBV28	TRBJ1-5	CASRIQGGSNQPQHF
.	TRBV29-1	TRBJ2-1	CSVVTAYNEQFF
.	TRBV5-4	TRBJ1-6	CASRHGTGSESPLHF
once	TRBV5-4	TRBJ2-3	CASSTGGGVDTQYF
.	TRBV6-5	TRBJ2-1	CASRDRGFEQFF
.	TRBV18	TRBJ2-3	CASSPQHGATDTQYF
.	TRBV10-3	TRBJ2-7	CAISDSYEQYF
.	TRBV30	TRBJ1-2	CAGIARGGTESPNYGYTF
.	TRBV7-9	TRBJ2-3	CASSPGGNQGTQYF
.	TRBV30	TRBJ1-1	CAWSAYRGRLNTEAFF
.	TRBV5-6	TRBJ2-1	CASSLGQENEQFF
.	TRBV9	TRBJ2-3	CASSAREGHRDTQYF
.	TRBV12-3/TRBV12-4	TRBJ2-3	CASIRGGTDTQYF
few	TRBV6-5	TRBJ2-1	CASSSGSAGGPNKQFF
.	TRBV2	TRBJ1-6	CASRRTGGSSPLHF
.	TRBV29-1	TRBJ1-2	CSVEGTGVGYTF
many	TRBV4-2	TRBJ1-5	CASSQGFRDSQRAQHF
few	TRBV6-6	TRBJ2-7	CASSYSEFTYEQYF
.	TRBV19	TRBJ2-7	CASSLGQGEVEQYF
.	TRBV25-1	TRBJ2-1	CASSPRERQDNEQFF
.	TRBV7-2	TRBJ2-5	CASSFRGSETQYF
.	TRBV9	TRBJ2-5	CASSVGTSGGQETQYF
.	TRBV7-9	TRBJ2-1	CASSLLQGAHNEQFF